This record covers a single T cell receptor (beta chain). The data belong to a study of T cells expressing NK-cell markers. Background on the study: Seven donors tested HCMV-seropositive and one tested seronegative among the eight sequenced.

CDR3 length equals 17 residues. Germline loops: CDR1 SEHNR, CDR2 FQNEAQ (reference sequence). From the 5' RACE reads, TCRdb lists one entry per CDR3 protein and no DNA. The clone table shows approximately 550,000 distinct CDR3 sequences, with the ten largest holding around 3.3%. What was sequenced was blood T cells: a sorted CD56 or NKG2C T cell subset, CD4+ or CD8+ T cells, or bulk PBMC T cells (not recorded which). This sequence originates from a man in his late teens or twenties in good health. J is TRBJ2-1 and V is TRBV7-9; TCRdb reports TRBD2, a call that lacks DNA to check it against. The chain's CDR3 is CASSFRKLAGVQNEQFF.